Below, 17 T cell receptor beta chains from the same sample are listed, as sequenced in a study of beta chain features in type 1 diabetes. Expressed TCRB transcripts were sequenced, since all the RNA that had been isolated was reverse transcribed. Profiled with immunoSEQ multiplex PCR; TCRdb holds only in-frame clones, not every one. The sample yields under 400,000 clones, about 19% seen once. Sequencing was performed on naive CD4+ T cells from blood. The receptors were sampled from a woman between 18 and 30 years old in good health.

The chain couples TRBV19 to TRBJ2-4, with TRBD2 as a possible D gene (7 bases). This CDR3 has 15 residues. V lost 5 bases to trimming and J lost 3 bases, with 14 bases between them. CDR1 and CDR2 (germline): LNHDA, SQIVND (reference sequence). For the CDR3, the DNA is TGTGCCAGTAGTCCGGACGGGGGGCTCAAAAACATTCAGTACTTC. It translates to CASSPDGGLKNIQYF.

V is TRBV9 and J is TRBJ1-1; D unresolved. Looked up from germline, CDR1 is SGDLS and CDR2 is YYNGEE. Deletions cut 2 bases from V and 0 bases from J, with 8 bases between. CDR3 length: 14 amino acids. CDR3 amino acids: CASSVSTVNTEAFF. The CDR3 DNA reads TGTGCCAGCAGCGTGAGCACGGTGAACACTGAAGCTTTCTTT. Variable domain in full (rest from reference TRBV9 and TRBJ1-1): DSGVTQTPKHLITATGQRVTLRCSPRSGDLSVYWYQQSLDQGLQFLIQYYNGEERAKGNILERFSAQQFPDLHSELNLSSLELGDSALYFCASSVSTVNTEAFFGQGTRLTVV.

This clone was observed a handful of times. The chain joins TRBV2 to TRBJ2-5; 11 bases map to TRBD2. Germline lookup yields CDR1 SNHLY and CDR2 FYNNEI. The CDR3 consists of 16 residues. The J segment lost 7 bases and the V segment lost 3 bases, leaving 10 bases of the junction unmatched. CDR3 residues: CASSERRLAGRGTQYF. The CDR3 nucleotides are TGTGCCAGCAGTGAGAGGAGACTAGCGGGAAGGGGGACCCAGTACTTC.

In its sample, this clone was seen a few times. This chain links TRBV18 with TRBJ2-2, with D possibly being TRBD2 (6 bases). CDR3 length: 19 amino acids. Between the trimmed V and J ends, which lost 2 bases and 3 bases, there was a span of 22 bases. Germline V gene sequence: CDR1 KGHSH, CDR2 LQKENI. In DNA, the CDR3 is TGTGCCAGCTCACCATTTCTAGCCCACCAGCGGGCACACACCGGGGAGCTGTTTTTT. Protein product: CASSPFLAHQRAHTGELFF.

The chain recombines TRBV5-4 with TRBJ2-2; TRBD2 is a possible D gene (6 bases). The germline V and J ends were trimmed by 1 base and 1 base, with 11 bases remaining between them. The CDR3 has 16 residues. From germline, CDR1 is SGHNT and CDR2 YYREEE (reference sequence). CDR3 nucleotides: TGTGCCAGCAGCTTGAATAGCGGAGTGAACACCGGGGAGCTGTTTTTT. Protein sequence: CASSLNSGVNTGELFF.

The chain's CDR3 is CASSSSRDRGEQYF. Written as DNA, the CDR3 is TGTGCCAGCAGCTCTTCCCGGGACAGGGGCGAGCAGTACTTC. The J gene is TRBJ2-7, the V gene TRBV7-2; 10 bases map to TRBD1. Trimming at V came to 4 bases and at J to 6 bases, leaving 6 bases not matched to a gene. In germline, CDR1 is SGHTA, CDR2 FQGNSA. This CDR3 is 14 amino acids long.

This clone turned up a few times. The chain employs TRBV5-4 and TRBJ2-1; D may be TRBD2 (6 bases). The CDR3 length is 15 residues. V gave up 4 bases and J gave up 0 bases, with 11 bases separating them. Looked up from germline, CDR1 is SGHNT and CDR2 is YYREEE (reference sequence). This chain's CDR3 is CASSPGLNSYNEQFF. The CDR3 DNA is TGTGCCAGCAGCCCGGGACTTAACTCCTACAATGAGCAGTTCTTC. Based on the CDR3 plus reference TRBV5-4 and TRBJ2-1, the full variable domain is ETGVTQSPTHLIKTRGQQVTLRCSSQSGHNTVSWYQQALGQGPQFIFQYYREEENGRGNFPPRFSGLQFPNYSSELNVNALELDDSALYLCASSPGLNSYNEQFFGPGTRLTVL.

This clone was picked up a small number of times. The gene calls are TRBV19 and TRBJ2-5; TRBD1 matches 7 bases. From germline, CDR1 is LNHDA and CDR2 SQIVND (reference sequence). V gave up 5 bases and J gave up 2 bases; unmatched junction bases: 5. The CDR3 is made up of 14 amino acids. The CDR3 reads CASSPGQRQETQYF. CDR3 in DNA: TGTGCCAGTAGTCCGGGACAGAGACAAGAGACCCAGTACTTC. The full variable domain, rest sourced from reference TRBV19 and TRBJ2-5, is DGGITQSPKYLFRKEGQNVTLSCEQNLNHDAMYWYRQDPGQGLRLIYYSQIVNDFQKGDIAEGYSVSREKKESFPLTVTSAQKNPTAFYLCASSPGQRQETQYFGPGTRLLVL.

The chain combines TRBV7-9 with TRBJ2-7; D not resolved. CDR1 is SEHNR and CDR2 is FQNEAQ in the germline V gene (reference sequence). The CDR3 spans 11 residues. Between the trimmed V and J ends, which lost 4 bases and 3 bases, there was a span of 4 bases. Written as DNA, the CDR3 is TGTGCCAGCAGCTCCCGCTACGAGCAGTACTTC. This encodes CASSSRYEQYF.

This clone occurred a few times. The J gene is TRBJ2-3, the V gene TRBV7-9, with no clear D. The CDR3 covers 16 residues. The germline V gene encodes CDR1 SEHNR and CDR2 FQNEAQ (reference sequence). Trimming pared 5 bases from V and 0 bases from J, leaving 15 bases between. The CDR3 DNA sequence: TGTGCCAGCAGCGAAGCCCGGGTAACTAGCACAGATACGCAGTATTTT. This sequence encodes CASSEARVTSTDTQYF.

This clone turned up a few times. The sample carries other DNA sequences with the same CDR3. V usage is TRBV15 and J usage is TRBJ2-5; TRBD2 is a possible D gene (5 bases). Germline assignment: CDR1 LNHNV and CDR2 YYDKDF (reference sequence). There are 14 residues in the CDR3. The ends were cut back, 0 bases at V and 2 bases at J, with 7 bases in the middle. The CDR3 protein is CATSRDRGQETQYF. The CDR3 DNA follows: TGTGCCACCAGCAGAGATCGGGGTCAAGAGACCCAGTACTTC.

This sequence joins TRBV29-1 and TRBJ2-6, with TRBD1 identical over 8 bases. Trimming cost V 4 bases and J 0 bases; bases outside gene matches: 5. Per germline, CDR1 SQVTM and CDR2 ANQGSEA. The CDR3 has 16 residues. CDR3 sequence (DNA): TGCAGCGTTGGGGCAGGGGGCGGCTCTGGGGCCAACGTCCTGACTTTC. It codes for CSVGAGGGSGANVLTF.

The chain couples TRBV11-2 to TRBJ2-1; 9 bases map to TRBD2. The CDR3 extends over 17 amino acids. V lost 5 bases, J lost 9 bases, and 17 bases stayed unmatched. Germline CDR1 and CDR2: SGHAT and FQNNGV. The CDR3 loop reads CASSPSRGGRGFGEQFF. In nucleotides, the CDR3 is TGTGCCAGCAGCCCCTCTCGCGGCGGGAGGGGGTTCGGTGAGCAGTTCTTC.

This rearrangement joins TRBV4-2 to TRBJ1-3; D is uncertain. The V gene lost 4 bases and the J gene lost 4 bases, with 11 bases spanning the gap. There are 14 residues in the CDR3. Germline CDR1 is LGHNA and CDR2 is YNFKEQ. This CDR3 is CASSPRGNGNTIYF. Here the CDR3 DNA reads TGTGCCAGCAGCCCTCGGGGAAACGGAAACACCATATATTTT.

The chain joins TRBV19 to TRBJ1-5; D call uncertain. V was trimmed by 0 bases and J by 1 base, leaving 10 bases between them. CDR3 length: 16 residues. The germline V gene has CDR1 LNHDA and CDR2 SQIVND (reference sequence). For the CDR3, the DNA is TGTGCCAGTAGTATAGAAGTGACTTTGAGCAATCAGCCCCAGCATTTT. Translating it yields CASSIEVTLSNQPQHF.

In this sample, this clone turned up a few times. The gene calls are TRBV30 and TRBJ2-1; the D gene is possibly TRBD2 (5 bases). Trimming stripped 0 bases from V and 7 bases from J, with 13 bases between. Germline V gives CDR1 GTSNPN, CDR2 SVGIG (reference sequence). This CDR3 region has 14 residues. The CDR3 bases are TGTGCCTGGAGTGTACAAGAGGCGGGTAATGAGCAGTTCTTC. Amino acids: CAWSVQEAGNEQFF.

This clone showed up just once. The chain uses TRBV9 and TRBJ2-5; no clear D. CDR1 and CDR2 from the germline V gene are SGDLS and YYNGEE. This CDR3 region has 14 residues. V was cut by 0 bases and J by 5 bases, with 11 bases left in between. CDR3 coding DNA: TGTGCCAGCAGCGTAGGAGGAGCGTCGGAGACCCAGTACTTC. Residues: CASSVGGASETQYF.